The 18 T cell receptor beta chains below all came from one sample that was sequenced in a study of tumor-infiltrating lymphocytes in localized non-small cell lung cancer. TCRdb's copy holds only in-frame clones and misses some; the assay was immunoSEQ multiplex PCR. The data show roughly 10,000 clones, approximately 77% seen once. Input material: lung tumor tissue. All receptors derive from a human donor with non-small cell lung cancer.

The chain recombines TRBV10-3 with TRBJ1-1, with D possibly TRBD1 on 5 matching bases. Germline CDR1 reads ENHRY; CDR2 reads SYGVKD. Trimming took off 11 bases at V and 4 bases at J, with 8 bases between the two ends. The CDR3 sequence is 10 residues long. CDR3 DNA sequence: TGTGCCGTAGGGACCACTGAAGCTTTCTTT. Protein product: CAVGTTEAFF.

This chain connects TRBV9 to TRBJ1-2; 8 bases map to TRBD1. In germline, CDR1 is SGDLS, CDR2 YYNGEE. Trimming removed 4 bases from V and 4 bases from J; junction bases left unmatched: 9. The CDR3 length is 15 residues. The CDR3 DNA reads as TGTGCCAGCAGCCCTTTTTCAGGGGGCTTCTATGGCTACACCTTC. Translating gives CASSPFSGGFYGYTF.

This CDR3 reads CASSDTYEQYF. Here the CDR3 DNA reads TGTGCCAGCAGCGACACCTACGAGCAGTACTTC. The chain links TRBV7-9 to TRBJ2-7; D is unclear. Between the trimmed V and J ends, which lost 5 bases and 2 bases, there was a span of 4 bases. CDR1 and CDR2 (germline): SEHNR, FQNEAQ (reference sequence). The CDR3 contains 11 residues.

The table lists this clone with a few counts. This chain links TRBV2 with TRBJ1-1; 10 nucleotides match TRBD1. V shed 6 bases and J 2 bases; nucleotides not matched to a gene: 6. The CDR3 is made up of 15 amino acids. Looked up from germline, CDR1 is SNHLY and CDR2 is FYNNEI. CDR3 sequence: CASRDRGLVNTEAFF. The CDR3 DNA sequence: TGTGCCAGCAGGGACAGGGGGTTAGTAAACACTGAAGCTTTCTTT.

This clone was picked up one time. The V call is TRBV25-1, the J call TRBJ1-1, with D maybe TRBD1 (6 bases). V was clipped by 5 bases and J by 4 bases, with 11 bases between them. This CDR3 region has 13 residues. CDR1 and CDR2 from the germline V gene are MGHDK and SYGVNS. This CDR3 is CASSRDIATEAFF. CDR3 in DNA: TGTGCCAGCAGTAGGGACATTGCCACTGAAGCTTTCTTT.

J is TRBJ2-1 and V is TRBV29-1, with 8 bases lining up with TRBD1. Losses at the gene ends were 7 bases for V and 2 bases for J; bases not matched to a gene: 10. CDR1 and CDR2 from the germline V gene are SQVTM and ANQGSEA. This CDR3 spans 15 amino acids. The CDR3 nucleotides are TGCAGCGCCGGAGGGGGCAGGGGGCCCTACAATGAGCAGTTCTTC. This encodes CSAGGGRGPYNEQFF.

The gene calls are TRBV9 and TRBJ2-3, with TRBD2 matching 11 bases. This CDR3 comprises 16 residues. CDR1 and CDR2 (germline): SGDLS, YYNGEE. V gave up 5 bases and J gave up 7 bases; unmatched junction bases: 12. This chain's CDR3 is CASRLLAGGFSNTQYF. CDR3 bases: TGTGCCAGCAGGCTTTTAGCGGGGGGGTTCTCAAATACGCAGTATTTT.

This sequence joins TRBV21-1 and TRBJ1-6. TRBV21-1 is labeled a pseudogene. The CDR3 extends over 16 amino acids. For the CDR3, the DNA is TGTGCCAGCAGCCCCCAGTTGACTCCGCTTAATTCACCCCTCCACTTT. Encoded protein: CASSPQLTPLNSPLHF.

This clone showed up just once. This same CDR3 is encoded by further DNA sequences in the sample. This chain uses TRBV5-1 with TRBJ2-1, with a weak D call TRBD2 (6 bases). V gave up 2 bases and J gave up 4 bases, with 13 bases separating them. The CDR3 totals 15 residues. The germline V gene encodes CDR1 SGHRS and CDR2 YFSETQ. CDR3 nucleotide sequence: TGCGCCAGCAGCTTTGGGGGAGGAGGGTACAATGAGCAGTTCTTC. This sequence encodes CASSFGGGGYNEQFF.

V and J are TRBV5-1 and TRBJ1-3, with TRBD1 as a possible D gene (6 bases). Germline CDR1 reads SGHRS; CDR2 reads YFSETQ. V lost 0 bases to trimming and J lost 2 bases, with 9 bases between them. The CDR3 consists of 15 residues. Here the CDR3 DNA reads TGCGCCAGCAGCTTGGCACAGGGAGCTGGAAACACCATATATTTT. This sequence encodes CASSLAQGAGNTIYF.

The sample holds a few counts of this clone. The CDR3 DNA reads TGTGCCAGCAGCGTAGCCCTGGGAGCTAACTATGGCTACACCTTC. Translation: CASSVALGANYGYTF. V gene TRBV9 combines with J gene TRBJ1-2; D not resolved. The V gene's germline CDR1 is SGDLS and CDR2 YYNGEE. This CDR3 has 15 residues. Trimming removed 0 bases from V and 0 bases from J, with 9 bases in between.

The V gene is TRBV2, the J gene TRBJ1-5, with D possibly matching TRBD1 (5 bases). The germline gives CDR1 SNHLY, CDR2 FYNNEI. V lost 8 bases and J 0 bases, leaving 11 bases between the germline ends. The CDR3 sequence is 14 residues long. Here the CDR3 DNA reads TGTGCCAGCGGGGGGGATTATAGCAATCAGCCCCAGCATTTT. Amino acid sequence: CASGGDYSNQPQHF.

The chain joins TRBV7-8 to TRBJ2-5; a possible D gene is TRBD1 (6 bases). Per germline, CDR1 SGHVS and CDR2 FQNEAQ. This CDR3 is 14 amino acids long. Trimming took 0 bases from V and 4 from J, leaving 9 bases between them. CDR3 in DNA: TGTGCCAGCAGCTTAGCGGGGGCGGGAGAGACCCAGTACTTC. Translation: CASSLAGAGETQYF.

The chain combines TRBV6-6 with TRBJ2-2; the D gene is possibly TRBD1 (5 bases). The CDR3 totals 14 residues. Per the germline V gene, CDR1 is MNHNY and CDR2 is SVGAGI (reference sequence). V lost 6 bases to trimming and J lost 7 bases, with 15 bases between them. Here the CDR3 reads CASSLEYRIGELFF. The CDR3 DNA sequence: TGTGCCAGCAGCCTCGAGTACAGGATCGGGGAGCTGTTTTTT.

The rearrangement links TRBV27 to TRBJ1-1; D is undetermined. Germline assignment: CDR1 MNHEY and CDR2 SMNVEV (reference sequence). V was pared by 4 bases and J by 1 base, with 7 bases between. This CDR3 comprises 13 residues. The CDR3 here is CASSSVQNTEAFF. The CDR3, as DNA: TGTGCCAGCAGTTCTGTACAGAACACTGAAGCTTTCTTT.

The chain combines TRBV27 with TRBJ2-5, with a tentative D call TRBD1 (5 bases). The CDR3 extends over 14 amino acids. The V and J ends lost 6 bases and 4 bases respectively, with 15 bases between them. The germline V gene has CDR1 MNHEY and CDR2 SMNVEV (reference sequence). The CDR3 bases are TGTGCCAGCAGAAGTTTAGGGGCCGGAGAGACCCAGTACTTC. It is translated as CASRSLGAGETQYF.

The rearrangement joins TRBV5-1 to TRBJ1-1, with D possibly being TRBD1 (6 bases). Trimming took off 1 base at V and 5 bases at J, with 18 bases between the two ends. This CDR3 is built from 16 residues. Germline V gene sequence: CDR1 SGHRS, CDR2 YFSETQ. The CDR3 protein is CASSLNSWGAGTEAFF. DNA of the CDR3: TGCGCCAGCAGCTTGAACTCTTGGGGGGCAGGGACTGAAGCTTTCTTT.

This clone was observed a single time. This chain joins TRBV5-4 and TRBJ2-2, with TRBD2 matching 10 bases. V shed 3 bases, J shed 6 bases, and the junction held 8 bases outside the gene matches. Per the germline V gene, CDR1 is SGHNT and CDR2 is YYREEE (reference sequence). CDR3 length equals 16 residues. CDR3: CASSSHNSGGAGELFF. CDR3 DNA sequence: TGTGCCAGCAGCTCCCATAACAGCGGGGGGGCCGGGGAGCTGTTTTTT.